This TCR beta chain was sequenced for a study of T-cell memory formation after mild COVID-19. Study overall: Each donor largely had its own TCR clusters.

Findings and caveats of the study: The study found contracting CD4+ clones mainly in CM and EM and contracting CD8+ clones in EMRA. Pre-infection memory contained some responding clones, which suggested that cross-reactive memory had joined. In second-wave clones peaking day 37, SARS-CoV-2 specificity remained unconfirmed.

Via MiXCR, TCRdb re-called the 5' RACE reads, giving one row per CDR3 protein. The sample records 190,000 or so distinct CDR3 sequences, about 21% being singletons. The V segment lost 5 bases and the J segment 2 bases; nucleotides outside the gene matches: 6. This CDR3 spans 14 amino acids. CDR1 is SEHNR and CDR2 is FQNEAQ in the germline V gene (reference sequence). This clonotype was seen a handful of times. Its target is unknown. Sequencing was done on a sample of PBMCs or a T cell subset sorted from them (not recorded which). This sequence was found in an adult woman who had mild COVID-19 (a few samples of this study predate the infection). Cell type and time point are not known. The V and J genes are TRBV7-9 and TRBJ2-7; 7 nucleotides agree with TRBD1. In nucleotides, the CDR3 is TGTGCCAGCAGCCGTCGACAGGGCGCCTACGAGCAGTACTTC. As protein: CASSRRQGAYEQYF.